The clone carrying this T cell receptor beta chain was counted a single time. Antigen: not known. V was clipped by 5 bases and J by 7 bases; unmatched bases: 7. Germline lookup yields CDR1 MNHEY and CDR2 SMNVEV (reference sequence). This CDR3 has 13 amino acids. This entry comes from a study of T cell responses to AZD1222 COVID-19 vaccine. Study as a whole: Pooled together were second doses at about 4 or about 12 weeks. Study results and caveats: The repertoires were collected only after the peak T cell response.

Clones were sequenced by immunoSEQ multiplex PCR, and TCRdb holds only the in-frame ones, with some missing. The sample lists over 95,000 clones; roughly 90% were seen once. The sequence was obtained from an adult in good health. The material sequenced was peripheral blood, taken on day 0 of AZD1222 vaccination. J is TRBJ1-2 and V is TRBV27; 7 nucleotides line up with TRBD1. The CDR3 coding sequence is TGTGCCAGCAGTGACCGGGACAGTGGTGGCTACACCTTC. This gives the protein CASSDRDSGGYTF.